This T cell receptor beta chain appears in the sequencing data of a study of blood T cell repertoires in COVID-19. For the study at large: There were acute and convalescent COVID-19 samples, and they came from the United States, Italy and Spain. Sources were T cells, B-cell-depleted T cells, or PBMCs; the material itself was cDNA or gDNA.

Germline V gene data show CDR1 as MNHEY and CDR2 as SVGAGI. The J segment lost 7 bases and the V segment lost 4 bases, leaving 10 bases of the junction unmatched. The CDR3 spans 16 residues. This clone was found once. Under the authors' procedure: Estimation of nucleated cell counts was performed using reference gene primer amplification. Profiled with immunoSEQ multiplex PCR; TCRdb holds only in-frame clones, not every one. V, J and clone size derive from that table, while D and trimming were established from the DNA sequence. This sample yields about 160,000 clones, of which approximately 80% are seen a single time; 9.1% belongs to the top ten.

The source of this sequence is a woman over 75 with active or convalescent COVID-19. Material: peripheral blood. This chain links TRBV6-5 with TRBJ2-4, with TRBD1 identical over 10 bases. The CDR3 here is CASSLSSGTGVNIQYF. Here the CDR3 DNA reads TGTGCCAGCAGTTTATCCTCCGGGACAGGGGTGAACATTCAGTACTTC.